This T cell receptor (beta chain) originates from a study of metastatic and nonmetastatic thyroid tumors (dated by TCRdb to about 2020). Looking at the study overall: For patients with malignant and with benign thyroid disease, the researchers compared repertoires between peripheral blood samples and tumor or nodule tissue samples. The full study reports these points: TCR beta diversity was reported as significantly higher in malignant tumors than in benign nodules, in both blood and tumor samples.

This clone appeared many times. Its target antigen remains unknown. It has no much larger one-base neighbor in the sample; base qualities were not kept. The sample contains more than one DNA sequence encoding this CDR3. A distance of 10 bases separates the germline ends of V and J, which lose 3 bases and 8 bases respectively. Including the terminal cysteine and phenylalanine, the CDR3 comprises 12 residues. Only CDR3 DNA is held: 36 bases, read in frame from base 1. CDR1 LGHNT and CDR2 FRNRAP are derived from the germline V gene. No patient had received any treatment before thyroid surgery. Using T-cell receptor beta sequencing, the researchers looked back retrospectively at clinical samples from patients, gathered between the early 2010s and the late 2010s. The receptor library was made with PCR. Sequencer: Illumina HiSeq 4000. High-throughput sequencing was used to profile the CDR3 region of the TCR beta-chain in every patient. Under the source paper's analysis protocol: The researchers built a classifier to tell apart papillary thyroid cancer patients with distant metastasis, based on CDR3 differences among clinicopathological groups. The Shannon index was used to assess repertoire diversity, and the Morisita-Horn index was used to assess tumor-blood repertoire similarity. TCRdb applied fastp at Q25 and MiXCR to the public reads, then kept only in-frame beta chains. The V and J calls were determined by TCRdb, not by the authors. The sample table contains approximately 31,000 clones; only one count was recorded for around 30% of them. The ten largest make up 30% to 40% of the sample.

Sample: blood. The receptor was derived from a female donor with papillary thyroid cancer or a benign thyroid nodule (not recorded which). Some clones in this sample may be carry-over from other donors' samples. Recombination connected TRBV12-5 to TRBJ1-2; TRBD1 is perhaps the D gene, given 6 matching bases. The base sequence is TGTGCTAGTGGTTTAGGGGGGGAAGGCTACACCTTC. Its amino acids are CASGLGGEGYTF.